These T cell receptor beta chains were read from a single sample in a study of blood T cells in healthy people across ages. MiXCR, run by TCRdb on the 5' RACE reads, gives a single entry per CDR3 protein. The data show over 1,300,000 distinct CDR3 sequences, with approximately 59% seen just once and 6.5% to 8.5% held by the top ten. The sequencing input was blood. The receptors originated from a man between 18 and 29 years old in good health. CDR3s include the opening cysteine and the closing phenylalanine or tryptophan. Fields, in order: clone size, CDR3 length, V gene, J gene, D gene, CDR3 protein, CDR3 DNA. D genes are given only for firm matches. A row's size may be missing; if present it is once, few, many or a size class.

few	12	TRBV29-1	TRBJ2-1	-	CSVVRESNEQFF	TGCAGCGTTGTAAGGGAGTCCAATGAGCAGTTCTTC
-	14	TRBV20-1	TRBJ2-7	-	CSARVRGVPYEQYF	TGCAGTGCTAGGGTTCGGGGAGTGCCCTACGAGCAGTACTTC
-	17	TRBV12-3/TRBV12-4	TRBJ2-5	-	CASSLVFGGIAEETQYF	TGTGCCAGCAGTTTAGTCTTTGGAGGAATAGCGGAAGAGACCCAGTACTTC
-	18	TRBV12-3/TRBV12-4	TRBJ2-3	TRBD1	CASSSRGLDRENTDTQYF	TGTGCCAGCAGTTCCCGGGGCCTGGACAGGGAAAACACAGATACGCAGTATTTT
few	16	TRBV6-2/TRBV6-3	TRBJ1-1	TRBD1	CASSLRRGQGNTEAFF	TGTGCCAGCAGTCTGCGTCGAGGACAGGGGAACACTGAAGCTTTCTTT
-	13	TRBV6-5	TRBJ2-4	-	CASKGRAKNIQYF	TGTGCCAGCAAAGGGAGGGCCAAAAACATTCAGTACTTC
once	11	TRBV12-3/TRBV12-4	TRBJ1-5	-	CASSYGWPQHF	TGTGCCAGCAGTTATGGGTGGCCCCAGCATTTT
-	11	TRBV20-1	TRBJ2-1	-	CSARNSGEQFF	TGCAGTGCTAGAAACTCGGGTGAGCAGTTCTTC
few	16	TRBV4-2	TRBJ1-4	-	CASSQDETTTNEKLFF	TGTGCCAGCAGCCAAGATGAGACGACAACTAATGAAAAACTGTTTTTT
-	22	TRBV4-1	TRBJ1-2	TRBD1	CASSQIPGQGAAGSGGYYGYTF	TGCGCCAGCAGCCAAATACCGGGACAGGGGGCGGCAGGTTCGGGTGGTTACTATGGCTACACCTTC
once	14	TRBV29-1	TRBJ2-7	-	CSVVVGRGAYEQYF	TGCAGCGTTGTGGTTGGAAGGGGGGCCTACGAGCAGTACTTC
few	15	TRBV4-2	TRBJ2-5	-	CASSQEGKTYETQYF	TGTGCCAGCAGCCAAGAAGGCAAAACCTATGAGACCCAGTACTTC
-	11	TRBV2	TRBJ2-1	-	CATAEGNEQFF	TGTGCCACCGCGGAGGGGAATGAGCAGTTCTTC
few	15	TRBV14	TRBJ1-2	-	CASSQGGEWRDGYTF	TGTGCCAGCAGCCAGGGCGGAGAGTGGAGGGATGGCTACACCTTC
-	14	TRBV20-1	TRBJ1-1	TRBD1	CSAKTGEVRTEAFF	TGCAGTGCTAAGACAGGGGAAGTTCGGACTGAAGCTTTCTTT
-	13	TRBV29-1	TRBJ1-1	-	CSVRLKMNTEAFF	TGCAGCGTGCGACTGAAAATGAACACTGAAGCTTTCTTT
-	15	TRBV4-3	TRBJ1-6	-	CASSQDGGVNSPLHF	TGCGCCAGCAGCCAAGATGGGGGGGTTAATTCACCCCTCCACTTT
-	13	TRBV25-1	TRBJ1-2	-	CASRGTDYYGYTF	TGTGCCAGCAGGGGGACGGACTACTATGGCTACACCTTC
-	13	TRBV7-6	TRBJ2-7	-	CASSSPAGGEQYF	TGTGCCAGCAGCTCCCCGGCCGGGGGCGAGCAGTACTTC
few	15	TRBV27	TRBJ1-2	TRBD1	CASTATGGFSYGYTF	TGTGCCAGCACCGCGACAGGGGGCTTTAGCTATGGCTACACCTTC
-	16	TRBV7-9	TRBJ1-4	-	CASSLVGRTTNEKLFF	TGTGCCAGCAGCTTAGTAGGCAGAACAACTAATGAAAAACTGTTTTTT
few	13	TRBV5-6	TRBJ2-7	-	CASSANRDYEQYF	TGTGCCAGCAGTGCGAACAGGGACTACGAGCAGTACTTC
few	12	TRBV6-1	TRBJ1-2	-	CASSEIGRGYTF	TGTGCCAGCAGTGAAATCGGCCGGGGCTACACCTTC
-	17	TRBV15	TRBJ2-1	TRBD2	CATSRALAGIPYNEQFF	TGTGCCACCAGCAGAGCTCTAGCGGGAATCCCCTACAATGAGCAGTTCTTC
once	16	TRBV20-1	TRBJ1-4	-	CSARAHRGRVDKKLFF	TGCAGTGCTAGAGCCCACCGGGGCAGGGTGGATAAAAAACTGTTTTTT
-	15	TRBV20-1	TRBJ2-1	TRBD2	CSAREGLHEDNEQFF	TGCAGTGCTAGAGAGGGACTACATGAGGACAATGAGCAGTTCTTC
-	20	TRBV29-1	TRBJ2-1	TRBD2	CSVASYWGTSGGRLQKEQFF	TGCAGCGTAGCTAGCTATTGGGGGACTAGCGGGGGGCGACTACAAAAGGAGCAGTTCTTC
once	20	TRBV6-2/TRBV6-3	TRBJ2-3	-	CASSYLLRADSAPSTDTQYF	TGTGCCAGCAGTTACCTCCTACGGGCCGATTCTGCGCCTAGCACAGATACGCAGTATTTT
-	15	TRBV4-1	TRBJ2-1	-	CASSQTVLRHNEQFF	TGCGCCAGCAGCCAAACAGTCTTAAGACACAATGAGCAGTTCTTC